Each of the 14 T cell receptor beta chains below was sequenced from the same sample in a study of blood T cell repertoires in COVID-19 (dated by TCRdb to the early 2020s). Library generation was performed with the immunoSEQ multiplex PCR assay. TCRdb obtained this table from immuneACCESS and retained in-frame rearrangements with V and J assigned. These tables miss some clones; where compared with another copy, unresolved V genes account for less than half of the shortfall, and the remainder is unexplained. The sample has over 50,000 clones on record, approximately 84% of them singletons. 14% of the sample is taken by the ten largest. Specimen: peripheral blood. The receptors come from a human donor in a cohort sampled during active COVID-19.

In this sample, this clone turned up a few times. The chain has TRBV5-6 and TRBJ1-1, with D uncertain. This CDR3 is 14 amino acids long. V was pared by 0 bases and J by 8 bases, with 14 bases between. Looked up from germline, CDR1 is SGHDT and CDR2 is YYEEEE. CDR3 in DNA: TGTGCCAGCAGCTTGGCCCTTATCAGTGTAGAAGCTTTCTTT. Protein: CASSLALISVEAFF.

V gene TRBV5-5 combines with J gene TRBJ2-5, with TRBD2 identical over 7 bases. The germline CDR1 and CDR2 sequences are SGHKS and YYEKEE (reference sequence). J lost 2 bases, V lost 1 base, and 5 bases had no gene match. The CDR3 sequence is 15 residues long. DNA of the CDR3: TGTGCCAGCAGCTTGATTAGCGGGTTACAAGAGACCCAGTACTTC. This encodes CASSLISGLQETQYF.

The genes are TRBV4-1 and TRBJ2-7, with TRBD1 identical over 9 bases. The V gene's germline CDR1 is MGHRA and CDR2 YSYEKL. There are 17 residues in the CDR3. After removal of 2 bases from V and 6 bases from J, the junction contained 14 bases not matched to a gene. Here the CDR3 reads CASSQLLARDRAPEQYF. CDR3 nucleotides: TGCGCCAGCAGCCAACTATTGGCGCGGGACAGGGCCCCCGAGCAGTACTTC.

The chain is built from TRBV19 and TRBJ2-6, with no clear D. This CDR3 has 16 amino acids. The V gene's germline CDR1 is LNHDA and CDR2 SQIVND (reference sequence). V dropped 6 bases and J dropped 4 bases, with 16 bases sitting between them. The CDR3 nucleotides are TGTGCCAGTAGCGAGTTCGGGTTTTCCGGGGCCAACGTCCTGACTTTC. This sequence encodes CASSEFGFSGANVLTF.

The V and J genes are TRBV19 and TRBJ2-6; D is uncertain. This CDR3 has 16 amino acids. V shed 7 bases and J shed 0 bases, with 13 bases lying between them. The V gene's germline CDR1 is LNHDA and CDR2 SQIVND (reference sequence). The CDR3 sequence: CASKESFFSGANVLTF. CDR3 DNA sequence: TGTGCCAGTAAGGAGAGTTTCTTCTCTGGGGCCAACGTCCTGACTTTC.

This chain joins TRBV9 and TRBJ2-3, with a tentative D call TRBD1 (5 bases). This CDR3 contains 15 residues. V gave up 1 base and J gave up 0 bases, with 9 bases separating them. Per the germline V gene, CDR1 is SGDLS and CDR2 is YYNGEE. In nucleotides, the CDR3 is TGTGCCAGCAGCGTAACAGGCCAAAGCACAGATACGCAGTATTTT. The encoded protein is CASSVTGQSTDTQYF.

This clone showed up just once. V and J are TRBV30 and TRBJ1-6; 10 bases match TRBD1. This CDR3 comprises 16 residues. Per germline, CDR1 GTSNPN and CDR2 SVGIG (reference sequence). Trimming at V came to 8 bases and at J to 13 bases, leaving 20 bases not matched to a gene. The CDR3 spells CAGTRTGGRLSSPLHF. DNA of the CDR3: TGTGCCGGGACCCGGACAGGGGGGAGGTTGTCCTCGCCCCTCCACTTT.

The chain is built from TRBV29-1 and TRBJ2-1; D remains ambiguous. The germline gives CDR1 SQVTM, CDR2 ANQGSEA. The CDR3 loop spans 12 amino acids. Trimming removed 4 bases at V and 10 bases at J, with 14 bases between. CDR3 loop: CSVVLPQYEQFF. As DNA, the CDR3 is TGCAGCGTTGTCCTACCCCAATACGAGCAGTTCTTC.

This clone was detected only a few times. The chain is built from TRBV4-2 and TRBJ2-3; TRBD2 matches 10 bases. The CDR3 is made up of 16 amino acids. Germline V lookup: CDR1 LGHNA, CDR2 YNFKEQ. The trim removed 0 bases at V and 0 bases at J, leaving 0 bases unmatched. The DNA of the CDR3 is TGTGCCAGCAGCCAAGATAGCGGGGGGAGCACAGATACGCAGTATTTT. Amino acid sequence: CASSQDSGGSTDTQYF.

The chain combines TRBV2 with TRBJ2-7, with 14 nucleotides matching TRBD2. The CDR3 has 16 amino acids. V trimming: 6 bases; J trimming: 3 bases; junction bases outside the gene matches: 7. Germline V gives CDR1 SNHLY, CDR2 FYNNEI. The chain's CDR3 is CASRKTSGGGIYEQYF. The CDR3 DNA follows: TGTGCCAGCAGAAAGACTAGCGGGGGGGGTATCTACGAGCAGTACTTC.

The chain links TRBV18 to TRBJ2-7; 12 bases agree with TRBD1. Trimming took 3 bases from V and 4 from J; bases not matched to a gene: 7. Germline CDR1 reads KGHSH; CDR2 reads LQKENI. The CDR3 has 16 amino acids. CDR3 DNA sequence: TGTGCCAGCTCACCCTTAGGGACAGGGGGCCGGTACGAGCAGTACTTC. Its translation is CASSPLGTGGRYEQYF.

This chain connects TRBV2 to TRBJ1-2, with D perhaps matching TRBD1 (6 bases). The CDR3 has 14 amino acids. Trimming cost V 4 bases and J 4 bases, with 13 bases left between them. Germline V CDR1 and CDR2: SNHLY, FYNNEI. The chain's CDR3 is CASSGPGEIYGYTF. In DNA, the CDR3 is TGTGCCAGCAGTGGCCCAGGGGAAATCTATGGCTACACCTTC.

The V call is TRBV28, the J call TRBJ2-7; 7 bases fit TRBD1. Germline V gene lookup returns CDR1 MDHEN and CDR2 SYDVKM. Losses at the gene ends were 2 bases for V and 2 bases for J; bases not matched to a gene: 6. CDR3 length: 15 residues. This CDR3 reads CASSLLTTGPYEQYF. The DNA of the CDR3 is TGTGCCAGCAGTTTACTGACGACAGGGCCCTACGAGCAGTACTTC.

The chain links TRBV5-1 to TRBJ2-5, with 8 bases matching TRBD1. V was pared by 3 bases and J by 5 bases, with 9 bases of the junction left unmatched. Germline V gene sequence: CDR1 SGHRS, CDR2 YFSETQ. The CDR3 covers 15 residues. The CDR3 sequence: CASSSTPGGRETQYF. In DNA, the CDR3 is TGCGCCAGCAGCTCAACCCCAGGGGGCCGCGAGACCCAGTACTTC.